The subject of this entry is one TCR beta chain. The data were taken from a study of blood T cell repertoires in COVID-19. For the study at large: Specimens from acute and convalescent COVID-19 originated in the United States, Italy and Spain.

Only in-frame clones appear in the TCRdb table, and some are missing; sequencing was by immunoSEQ multiplex PCR. The table shows around 100,000 clones, with more than 75% occurring only once. There are 12 residues in the CDR3. The germline V gene has CDR1 SEHNR and CDR2 FQNEAQ (reference sequence). The V and J ends lost 8 bases and 3 bases respectively, with 11 bases between them. Sequencing was carried out using peripheral blood. This sequence was found in a human donor in a cohort sampled during active COVID-19. The chain couples TRBV7-9 to TRBJ2-7; no clear D gene. CDR3 region: CASVNSGYEQYF. CDR3 sequence (DNA): TGTGCCAGCGTGAACTCTGGCTACGAGCAGTACTTC.